This entry is about one T cell receptor (beta chain). The antigen is unknown. This sample stems from a study of OX40 agonist ivuxolimab in advanced cancers. Study-level points and caveats: Researchers did not establish what antigens the expanded peripheral T cells target.

CDR3 length: 13 amino acids. V lost 5 bases and J 8 bases, leaving 15 bases between the germline ends. Germline values: CDR1 MNHEY, CDR2 SVGAGI. Blood got drawn at baseline, again on cycle 4 day 1, and then on cycle 7 day 1. TCRdb's table, derived via immunoSEQ multiplex PCR, lists solely in-frame clones and lacks some. This sample carries around 65,000 clones, 89% of them seen once, and the ten largest clones take over 15%. V usage is TRBV6-5 and J usage is TRBJ1-1; D perhaps matches TRBD1 (6 bases). The sequences come from CD4+ or CD8+ T cells sorted from blood, collected in a trial of the OX40 agonist ivuxolimab. This TCR derives from an adult with an advanced solid tumor such as melanoma, head and neck, liver or kidney cancer. For the CDR3, the DNA is TGTGCCAGCAGTCTGACAGGTACCCTCGAAGCTTTCTTT. Translation: CASSLTGTLEAFF.